The rows below give T cell receptor beta chains drawn from one sample of a study of CD8+CD57+ T cells in acquired aplastic anemia. TCRdb re-called the reads through MiXCR, storing one row per CDR3 protein. This sample yields about 180,000 distinct CDR3 sequences, of which around 48% are seen a single time; 0.85% to 1.3% belongs to the top ten. Sequences were obtained from sorted CD4+, CD8+, or CD8+CD57+ T cells (not recorded which) from PBMCs. These receptors originate from a human donor with aplastic anemia. Both conserved end residues are trimmed from each CDR3. Each record gives: J gene, V gene, CDR3 protein.

TRBJ1-5 TRBV10-3 AIKDGSNQPQH
TRBJ2-7 TRBV5-8 ASSPSSHYEQY
TRBJ1-1 TRBV15 ATSLTGNTEAF
TRBJ2-7 TRBV2 ASSDGTGGGEQY
TRBJ2-6 TRBV27 ASSPIDSGANVLT
TRBJ2-7 TRBV2 ASSRLAAYEQY
TRBJ2-5 TRBV5-5 ASSSPRGGGETQY
TRBJ2-3 TRBV27 ASSLASGDTQY
TRBJ1-3 TRBV29-1 SVEGTGNTIY
TRBJ2-3 TRBV28 ASSPQRGRTDTQY
TRBJ2-7 TRBV2 ASSFPYPSYEQY
TRBJ1-5 TRBV28 ASSLGLSSNQPQH
TRBJ2-5 TRBV19 ASTPLAGGRETQY
TRBJ1-3 TRBV19 ASSTESASGNTIY
TRBJ1-2 TRBV19 ASSLDRRYGYT
TRBJ2-7 TRBV25-1 ASSAGSFPYEQY
TRBJ2-7 TRBV10-3 AISESRQSNEQY
TRBJ2-7 TRBV7-3 ASSPGGGGGPYEQY
TRBJ1-1 TRBV2 ASSRLGTEAF
TRBJ2-1 TRBV11-2 ASSLGVSGANYNEQF
TRBJ2-1 TRBV4-1 ASSQVAGSSYNEQF
TRBJ1-5 TRBV15 ATSRDWESGTQPQH
TRBJ2-1 TRBV15 ATSRGGRGDYNEQF
TRBJ2-1 TRBV7-3 ASSPRAGTINEQF
TRBJ2-2 TRBV20-1 SARSNTGELF
TRBJ2-5 TRBV7-3 ASSLGGSGRVRETQY
TRBJ2-7 TRBV19 ASSAPRTGGAYEQY
TRBJ2-1 TRBV7-3 ASASGGANEQF
TRBJ2-2 TRBV18 ASSPQQGSTGELF
TRBJ2-7 TRBV10-3 AISSIGEISYEQY
TRBJ2-3 TRBV18 ASSPPGADTQY
TRBJ2-1 TRBV7-2 ASSRTSGSYNEQF
TRBJ1-3 TRBV29-1 SVDTGGNTIY
TRBJ2-2 TRBV20-1 SAPGTSGAGELF
TRBJ2-2 TRBV11-3 ASSLFRGHTGELF
TRBJ1-2 TRBV6-1 ASRISGNYGYT
TRBJ1-5 TRBV7-2 ASSLAESNQPQH
TRBJ2-7 TRBV5-1 ASMVGGAYEQY
TRBJ1-2 TRBV29-1 SVGSRNGYT
TRBJ1-1 TRBV25-1 ASSEIGSRNTEAF
TRBJ2-3 TRBV19 ASSMAGQTDTQY
TRBJ2-5 TRBV19 ASKSQSAGQETQY
TRBJ2-5 TRBV7-2 ASRPQGATQY
TRBJ1-1 TRBV27 ASRTTQVNTEAF
TRBJ2-5 TRBV20-1 SARDGASGGPQETQY
TRBJ2-1 TRBV29-1 SALRDRGYNEQF
TRBJ1-5 TRBV29-1 SVMDWNQPQH
TRBJ2-7 TRBV5-6 ASSRTDEQY
TRBJ2-2 TRBV7-2 ASSLSRRNRVERTGELF
TRBJ1-5 TRBV12-3/TRBV12-4 ASSGTAINQPQH
TRBJ2-7 TRBV2 ASSEARSSYEQY
TRBJ1-5 TRBV19 ASETGFNQPQH
TRBJ1-1 TRBV3-1 ASSPTGTHHVNTEAF
TRBJ2-3 TRBV6-1 ASGAVSTDTQY
TRBJ1-1 TRBV29-1 SVEDPPGGWRTEAF
TRBJ1-2 TRBV12-3/TRBV12-4 VSRPGGAYGYT
TRBJ1-2 TRBV29-1 SVVMGRGGYGYT
TRBJ2-1 TRBV24-1 ATSVGAGGPGNEQF